The 28 T cell receptor beta chains in this list originate from one sample, sequenced in a study of spatial heterogeneity in lung cancer. TCRdb recomputed calls from the 5' RACE reads with MiXCR, one row per CDR3 protein. The sample lists 60,000 to 90,000 distinct CDR3 sequences; 7.5% to 9.5% were seen once. The time point here: sample taken at primary tumor resection. The source was PBMCs, collected at surgery. Every receptor here comes from a male donor with early-stage non-small cell lung cancer.

Ten or more counts support this clonotype. The chain combines TRBV29-1 with TRBJ2-2; no clear D. Trimming shortened V by 4 bases and J by 1 base, and 13 bases separated the two germline ends. The CDR3 covers 15 residues. Germline-derived CDR1 and CDR2 are SQVTM and ANQGSEA. The DNA for the CDR3 is TGCAGCGTTGCACCCCCCTACAGGAACACCGGGGAGCTGTTTTTT. This gives the protein CSVAPPYRNTGELFF.

The sample holds many counts of this clonotype. V gene TRBV14 combines with J gene TRBJ1-4, with D possibly being TRBD1 (6 bases). Germline V gives CDR1 SGHDN, CDR2 FVKESK. V lost 3 bases and J lost 6, with 11 bases in between. The CDR3 sequence is 14 residues long. The CDR3 DNA follows: TGTGCCAGCAGCCAGTACCAGGGGTATGAAAAACTGTTTTTT. The encoded protein is CASSQYQGYEKLFF.

This clonotype was counted ten times or more. CDR3 DNA sequence: TGCAGCGTTTGGACACAAGGCTACAATGAGCAGTTCTTC. It yields the protein CSVWTQGYNEQFF. The V gene is TRBV29-1, the J gene TRBJ2-1, with a tentative D call TRBD1 (5 bases). The length of the CDR3 is 13 residues. Trimming left V 5 bases short and J 3 bases short, with 11 bases between. The germline V gene has CDR1 SQVTM and CDR2 ANQGSEA.

This clonotype was seen many times. The chain has TRBV2 and TRBJ2-3; D may correspond to TRBD1 or TRBD2 (5 bases each). V gave up 2 bases and J gave up 3 bases, with 12 bases separating them. CDR3 length equals 15 residues. Germline loops: CDR1 SNHLY, CDR2 FYNNEI. This CDR3 is CASSETGLPTDTQYF. DNA for the CDR3: TGTGCCAGCAGTGAAACGGGGCTCCCAACAGATACGCAGTATTTT.

The chain combines TRBV10-3 with TRBJ2-3; the D gene is possibly TRBD1 (5 bases). Trimming pared 0 bases from V and 9 bases from J, leaving 10 bases between. The CDR3 runs to 13 residues. Germline V gives CDR1 ENHRY, CDR2 SYGVKD. The CDR3 region is CAISESLTVTQYF. The CDR3 nucleotides read TGTGCCATCAGTGAGTCGTTGACAGTCACGCAGTATTTT.

This clonotype was seen ten or more times. V is TRBV4-2 and J is TRBJ2-7; D unresolved. Germline CDR1 LGHNA, CDR2 YNFKEQ. V shed 0 bases and J shed 4 bases, with 13 bases lying between them. The length of the CDR3 is 15 residues. In DNA form, the CDR3 reads TGTGCCAGCAGCCAAGACCCGGCGGATCCTTACGAGCAGTACTTC. It is translated as CASSQDPADPYEQYF.

As to this clonotype: A read error is possible here, since a much larger clone lies one base away. As the CDR3 is not closed by the conserved phenylalanine or tryptophan, this likely results from a read error. The V and J genes are TRBV5-4 and TRBJ1-5, with TRBD1 matching over 8 bases. V was pared by 0 bases and J by 6 bases, with 5 bases of the junction left unmatched. The CDR3 covers 15 residues. The germline V gene has CDR1 SGHNT and CDR2 YYREEE (reference sequence). CDR3 protein: CASSLDRGFGQPQHL. The CDR3 coding sequence is TGTGCCAGCAGCTTGGACAGGGGGTTCGGTCAGCCCCAGCATCTT.

This clonotype was counted many times. The chain recombines TRBV14 with TRBJ2-3, with 8 bases fitting TRBD1. V gave up 3 bases and J gave up 4 bases; unmatched junction bases: 6. This CDR3 spans 15 amino acids. Germline V gene data show CDR1 as SGHDN and CDR2 as FVKESK. The CDR3 loop is CASSHIDRGPDTQYF. For the CDR3, the DNA is TGTGCCAGCAGCCACATCGACAGGGGACCAGATACGCAGTATTTT.

This clonotype was detected ten times or more. The chain has TRBV4-1 and TRBJ2-7; tentative D call: TRBD1 (6 bases). CDR1 and CDR2 from the germline V gene are MGHRA and YSYEKL. The CDR3 totals 15 residues. V dropped 2 bases and J dropped 3 bases, with 14 bases sitting between them. The chain's CDR3 is CASSQNRAGGYEQYF. DNA for the CDR3: TGCGCCAGCAGCCAAAACAGGGCTGGGGGCTACGAGCAGTACTTC.

CDR3 protein: CASSHLRVDAEAFF. CDR3 nucleotides: TGCGCCAGCAGCCATCTCAGGGTGGATGCTGAAGCTTTCTTT. The genes are TRBV4-1 and TRBJ1-1; possible D gene TRBD1, 5 bases. Per the germline V gene, CDR1 is MGHRA and CDR2 is YSYEKL. The ends were cut back, 3 bases at V and 6 bases at J, with 14 bases in the middle. The CDR3 spans 14 residues.

This clonotype has a handful of counts. The V gene is TRBV20-1, the J gene TRBJ2-2; D is possibly TRBD2 (6 bases). V lost 1 base and J 7 bases, leaving 19 bases between the germline ends. CDR3 size: 16 residues. Germline values: CDR1 DFQATT, CDR2 SNEGSKA (reference sequence). The CDR3 DNA follows: TGCAGTGCTAGAGCCCCCGGGACTCCTGTCGGCGGGGAGCTGTTTTTT. It translates to CSARAPGTPVGGELFF.

Many counts were recorded for this clonotype. CDR3 region: CASTDICPTGGLYNEQFF. The CDR3 DNA follows: TGTGCCAGCACAGACATATGTCCGACAGGGGGCCTCTACAATGAGCAGTTCTTC. This chain uses TRBV21-1 with TRBJ2-1; TRBD1 was called by the table and not checked on the DNA. TRBV21-1 represents a pseudogene. CDR3 size: 18 residues.

This clonotype turned up a few times. The J gene is TRBJ2-7, the V gene TRBV19; tentatively, D is TRBD1 (6 bases). In germline, CDR1 is LNHDA, CDR2 SQIVND (reference sequence). V was pared by 4 bases and J by 4 bases, with 14 bases between. The CDR3 consists of 14 residues. The CDR3 DNA sequence: TGTGCCAGTAGTACCCCGGACAGATTGTACGAGCAGTACTTC. Residues: CASSTPDRLYEQYF.

This clonotype came up many times. This sequence joins TRBV5-1 and TRBJ2-2; TRBD1 matches at 9 bases. V was clipped by 0 bases and J by 2 bases; unmatched bases: 2. In germline, CDR1 is SGHRS, CDR2 YFSETQ. This CDR3 has 16 amino acids. CDR3: CASSLADRGNTGELFF. DNA for the CDR3: TGCGCCAGCAGCTTGGCGGACAGGGGTAACACCGGGGAGCTGTTTTTT.

Concerning this clonotype: A read error may explain this, as a much larger clone is one base away. This chain connects TRBV3-1 to TRBJ1-1; D is unclear. Trimming cost V 8 bases and J 8 bases, with 12 bases left between them. This CDR3 spans 11 amino acids. Germline V gene sequence: CDR1 LGHDT, CDR2 YNNKEL (reference sequence). The CDR3 here is CASGREEEAFF. The DNA for the CDR3 is TGTGCCAGCGGTCGCGAGGAGGAAGCTTTCTTT.

This clonotype was counted many times. The J gene is TRBJ2-1, the V gene TRBV4-3; weak D call: TRBD2 (5 bases). Germline lookup yields CDR1 LGHNA and CDR2 YSLEER. V was clipped by 0 bases and J by 4 bases, with 10 bases between them. CDR3 size: 15 residues. The CDR3 bases are TGCGCCAGCAGCCAAGAGGTGGGAGTTTACAATGAGCAGTTCTTC. Residues: CASSQEVGVYNEQFF.

There are many counts of this clonotype. The chain has TRBV5-1 and TRBJ1-2, with 7 bases lining up with TRBD1. CDR1 is SGHRS and CDR2 is YFSETQ in the germline V gene. This CDR3 region has 15 residues. V lost 3 bases and J lost 4; bases outside the gene matches: 9. In DNA, the CDR3 is TGCGCCAGCAGCTCATGGGACAGAAACGGCTATGGCTACACCTTC. This gives the protein CASSSWDRNGYGYTF.

In its sample, this clonotype was seen many times. The genes are TRBV10-3 and TRBJ2-7; tentatively, D is TRBD2 (5 bases). The V and J ends lost 7 bases and 5 bases respectively, with 18 bases between them. Germline V gene lookup returns CDR1 ENHRY and CDR2 SYGVKD. The CDR3 sequence is 14 residues long. The CDR3 loop is CAITREGWPDEQYF. The CDR3 DNA reads as TGTGCCATCACCAGAGAGGGATGGCCCGACGAGCAGTACTTC.

In this sample, this clonotype turned up many times. The chain uses TRBV21-1 and TRBJ2-2; TRBD2, the table's D call, lacks a check against the DNA. TRBV21-1 is an annotated pseudogene. The CDR3 is made up of 19 amino acids. The CDR3 reads CASNPQGLAGGFRAGELFF. CDR3 DNA sequence: TGTGCCAGCAACCCCCAGGGACTAGCGGGAGGGTTTAGGGCCGGGGAGCTGTTTTTT.

The V gene is TRBV20-1, the J gene TRBJ2-7; D unresolved. This CDR3 comprises 14 residues. Per the germline V gene, CDR1 is DFQATT and CDR2 is SNEGSKA (reference sequence). Trimming cost V 4 bases and J 0 bases, with 13 bases left between them. CDR3 amino acids: CSAKPPRSSYEQYF. DNA of the CDR3: TGCAGTGCTAAACCCCCGCGGAGCTCCTACGAGCAGTACTTC.

The chain uses TRBV12-3 or TRBV12-4 and TRBJ2-3, with D possibly being TRBD1 or TRBD2 (5 bases each). The V and J ends lost 8 bases and 2 bases respectively, with 17 bases between them. This CDR3 region has 15 residues. The CDR3 is CASAPTRGFTDTQYF. CDR3 DNA: TGTGCCAGCGCCCCCACGAGGGGATTCACAGATACGCAGTATTTT.

The table lists this clonotype with many counts. The chain uses TRBV28 and TRBJ2-7; D might be TRBD1 (5 bases). The V end was cut by 3 bases, the J end by 4 bases, with 13 bases between. From germline, CDR1 is MDHEN and CDR2 SYDVKM. The CDR3 consists of 14 residues. Here the CDR3 reads CASSLQGLNYEQYF. CDR3 nucleotide sequence: TGTGCCAGCAGTTTGCAGGGTTTGAATTACGAGCAGTACTTC.

This clonotype has ten or more counts. The chain recombines TRBV2 with TRBJ2-1; 8 positions agree with TRBD2. From germline, CDR1 is SNHLY and CDR2 FYNNEI. The trim removed 9 bases at V and 2 bases at J, leaving 6 bases unmatched. The CDR3 runs to 14 residues. The CDR3 DNA reads TGTGCCAGATCCACTAGCGGAACCTACAATGAGCAGTTCTTC. As protein: CARSTSGTYNEQFF.

This clonotype appeared many times. The V and J genes are TRBV30 and TRBJ2-1, with 8 nucleotides matching TRBD1. Losses at the gene ends were 0 bases for V and 10 bases for J; bases not matched to a gene: 17. CDR1 is GTSNPN and CDR2 is SVGIG in the germline V gene (reference sequence). This CDR3 comprises 17 residues. This CDR3 is CAWSVRGTGFPAEEQFF. The CDR3 nucleotides are TGTGCCTGGAGTGTACGGGGGACAGGTTTTCCCGCGGAGGAGCAGTTCTTC.

This clonotype occurred a few times. The gene calls are TRBV7-9 and TRBJ2-1, with 7 positions matching TRBD2. The V segment lost 5 bases and the J segment 6 bases; nucleotides outside the gene matches: 13. The CDR3 spans 16 residues. Looked up from germline, CDR1 is SEHNR and CDR2 is FQNEAQ (reference sequence). In DNA, the CDR3 is TGTGCCAGCAGCCTAAGCTTAGCGGGTACCCTCAATGAGCAGTTCTTC. Protein product: CASSLSLAGTLNEQFF.

The V and J genes are TRBV5-1 and TRBJ1-6; D is unclear. In germline, CDR1 is SGHRS, CDR2 YFSETQ. The germline V and J ends were trimmed by 3 bases and 4 bases, with 20 bases remaining between them. The CDR3 covers 18 residues. The CDR3 DNA reads as TGCGCCAGCAGCTCGGGCACCCTTACTACGGATTATAATTCACCCCTCCACTTT. This gives the protein CASSSGTLTTDYNSPLHF. The variable domain in full, with the rest retrieved from reference TRBV5-1 and TRBJ1-6, is KAGVTQTPRYLIKTRGQQVTLSCSPISGHRSVSWYQQTPGQGLQFLFEYFSETQRNKGNFPGRFSGRQFSNSRSEMNVSTLELGDSALYLCASSSGTLTTDYNSPLHFGNGTRLTVT.

This clonotype appeared many times. The gene calls are TRBV12-3 or TRBV12-4 and TRBJ2-7; D uncertain. V lost 1 base and J lost 3, with 7 bases in between. There are 13 residues in the CDR3. Here the CDR3 reads CASSLVGIYEQYF. CDR3 sequence (DNA): TGTGCCAGCAGTTTAGTAGGGATCTACGAGCAGTACTTC.

This clonotype was seen repeatedly, ten times or more. The V call is TRBV7-2, the J call TRBJ2-1; weak D call: TRBD2 (5 bases). From germline, CDR1 is SGHTA and CDR2 FQGNSA. Trimming pared 5 bases from V and 4 bases from J, leaving 18 bases between. The CDR3 contains 16 residues. CDR3 DNA sequence: TGTGCCAGCAGCCGCCCCTTCGGGGTCAGATACAATGAGCAGTTCTTC. It encodes CASSRPFGVRYNEQFF. The variable domain in full, with the rest retrieved from reference TRBV7-2 and TRBJ2-1, is GAGVSQSPSNKVTEKGKDVELRCDPISGHTALYWYRQSLGQGLEFLIYFQGNSAPDKSGLPSDRFSAERTGGSVSTLTIQRTQQEDSAVYLCASSRPFGVRYNEQFFGPGTRLTVL.